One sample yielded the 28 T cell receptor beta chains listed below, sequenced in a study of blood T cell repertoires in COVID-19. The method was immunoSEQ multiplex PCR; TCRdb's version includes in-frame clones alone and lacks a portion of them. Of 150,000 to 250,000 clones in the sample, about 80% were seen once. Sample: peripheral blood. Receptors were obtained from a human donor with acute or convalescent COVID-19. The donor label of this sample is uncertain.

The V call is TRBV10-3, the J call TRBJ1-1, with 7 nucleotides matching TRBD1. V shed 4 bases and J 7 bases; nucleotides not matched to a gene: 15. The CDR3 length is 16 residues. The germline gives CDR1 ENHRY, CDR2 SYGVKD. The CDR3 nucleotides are TGTGCCATCAGTGCCCACCCCATCGACAGGGCCGGTGAAGCTTTCTTT. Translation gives CAISAHPIDRAGEAFF.

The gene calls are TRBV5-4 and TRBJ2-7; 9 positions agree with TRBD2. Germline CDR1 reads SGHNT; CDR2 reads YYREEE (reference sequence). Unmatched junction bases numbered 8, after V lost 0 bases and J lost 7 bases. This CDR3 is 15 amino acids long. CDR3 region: CASSLGGGRAIEQYF. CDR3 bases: TGTGCCAGCAGCTTGGGTGGCGGGAGGGCCATAGAGCAGTACTTC.

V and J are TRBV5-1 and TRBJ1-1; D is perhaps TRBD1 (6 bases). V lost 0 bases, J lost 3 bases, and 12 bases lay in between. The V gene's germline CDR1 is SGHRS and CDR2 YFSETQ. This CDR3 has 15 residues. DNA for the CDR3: TGCGCCAGCAGCTTGGATCAGGGGCCCTACACTGAAGCTTTCTTT. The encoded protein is CASSLDQGPYTEAFF.

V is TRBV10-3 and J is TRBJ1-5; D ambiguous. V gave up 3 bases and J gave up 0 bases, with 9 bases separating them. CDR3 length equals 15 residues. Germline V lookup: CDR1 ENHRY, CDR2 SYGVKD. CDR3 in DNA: TGTGCCATCAGTGAAATCGGGGATAGCAATCAGCCCCAGCATTTT. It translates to CAISEIGDSNQPQHF.

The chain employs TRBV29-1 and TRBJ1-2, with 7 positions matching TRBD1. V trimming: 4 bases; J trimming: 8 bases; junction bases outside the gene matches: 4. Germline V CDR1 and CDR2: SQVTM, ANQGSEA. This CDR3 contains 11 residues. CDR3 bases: TGCAGCGTTGGTCAGGGGGAGGGCTACACCTTC. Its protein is CSVGQGEGYTF.

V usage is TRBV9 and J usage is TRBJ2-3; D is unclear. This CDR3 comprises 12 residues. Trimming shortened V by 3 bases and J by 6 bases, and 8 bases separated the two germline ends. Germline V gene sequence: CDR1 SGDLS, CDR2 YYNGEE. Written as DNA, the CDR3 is TGTGCCAGCAGCGAGAACTTCGATACGCAGTATTTT. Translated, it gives CASSENFDTQYF.

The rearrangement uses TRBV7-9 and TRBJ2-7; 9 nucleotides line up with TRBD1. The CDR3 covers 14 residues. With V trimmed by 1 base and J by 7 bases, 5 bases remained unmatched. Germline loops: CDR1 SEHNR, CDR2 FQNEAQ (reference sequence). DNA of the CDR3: TGTGCCAGCAGCTTAGTGGGACAGGGATTAGAGCAGTACTTC. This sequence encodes CASSLVGQGLEQYF.

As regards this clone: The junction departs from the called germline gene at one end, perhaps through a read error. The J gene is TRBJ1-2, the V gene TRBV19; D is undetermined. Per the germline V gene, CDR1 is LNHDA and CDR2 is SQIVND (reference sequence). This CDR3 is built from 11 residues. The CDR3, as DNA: TGTGCCAGTAGTATTAACAATGGCTACACCTTC. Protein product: CASSINNGYTF.

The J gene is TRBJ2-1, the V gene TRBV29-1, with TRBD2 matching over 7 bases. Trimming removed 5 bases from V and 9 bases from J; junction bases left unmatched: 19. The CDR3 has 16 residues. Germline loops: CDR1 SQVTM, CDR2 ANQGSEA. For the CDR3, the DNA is TGCAGCGTTCTCAGGATGACTAGCTTCCGACCCGGTGAGCAGTTCTTC. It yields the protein CSVLRMTSFRPGEQFF.

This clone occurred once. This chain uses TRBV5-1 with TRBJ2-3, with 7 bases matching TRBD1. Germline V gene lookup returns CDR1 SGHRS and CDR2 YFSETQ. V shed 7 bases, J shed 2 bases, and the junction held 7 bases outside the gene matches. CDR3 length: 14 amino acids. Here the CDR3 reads CASGRQGPTDTQYF. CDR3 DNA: TGCGCCAGCGGACGACAGGGACCCACAGATACGCAGTATTTT.

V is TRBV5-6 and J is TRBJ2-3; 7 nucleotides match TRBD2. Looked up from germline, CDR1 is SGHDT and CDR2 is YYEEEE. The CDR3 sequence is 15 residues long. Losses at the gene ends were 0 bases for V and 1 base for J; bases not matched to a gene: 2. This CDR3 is CASSLGTRGTDTQYF. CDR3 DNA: TGTGCCAGCAGCTTGGGGACTAGAGGCACAGATACGCAGTATTTT.

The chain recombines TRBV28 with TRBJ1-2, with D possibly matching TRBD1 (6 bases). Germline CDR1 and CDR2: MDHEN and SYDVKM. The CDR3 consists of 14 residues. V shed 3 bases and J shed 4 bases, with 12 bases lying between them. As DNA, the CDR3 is TGTGCCAGCAGTTTTCCAGGGGCTCTCTATGGCTACACCTTC. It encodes CASSFPGALYGYTF.

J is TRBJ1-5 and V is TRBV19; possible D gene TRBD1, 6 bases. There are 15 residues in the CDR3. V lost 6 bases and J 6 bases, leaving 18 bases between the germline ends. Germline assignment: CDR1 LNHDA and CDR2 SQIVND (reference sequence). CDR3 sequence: CASSREQGYSQPQHF. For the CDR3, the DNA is TGTGCCAGTAGCCGAGAACAGGGATATAGTCAGCCCCAGCATTTT.

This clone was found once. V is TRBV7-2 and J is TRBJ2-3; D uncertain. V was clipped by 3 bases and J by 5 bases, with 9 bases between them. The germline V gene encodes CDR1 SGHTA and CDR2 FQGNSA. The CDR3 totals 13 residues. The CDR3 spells CASSFPTRDTQYF. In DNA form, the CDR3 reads TGTGCCAGCAGCTTCCCCACCAGAGATACGCAGTATTTT.

CDR3 loop: CASSPGQATYEQYF. In DNA, the CDR3 is TGCGCCAGCAGCCCGGGACAGGCGACCTACGAGCAGTACTTC. J is TRBJ2-7 and V is TRBV5-1; TRBD1 matches 8 bases. CDR1 is SGHRS and CDR2 is YFSETQ in the germline V gene. The V and J ends lost 4 bases and 2 bases, in that order; junction bases with no gene match: 5. This CDR3 is built from 14 residues. The full variable domain, its missing parts supplied by reference TRBV5-1 and TRBJ2-7, is KAGVTQTPRYLIKTRGQQVTLSCSPISGHRSVSWYQQTPGQGLQFLFEYFSETQRNKGNFPGRFSGRQFSNSRSEMNVSTLELGDSALYLCASSPGQATYEQYFGPGTRLTVT.

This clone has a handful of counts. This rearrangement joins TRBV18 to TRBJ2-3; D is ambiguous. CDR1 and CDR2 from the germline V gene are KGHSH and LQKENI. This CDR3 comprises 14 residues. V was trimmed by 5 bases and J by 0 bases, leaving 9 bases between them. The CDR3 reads CASSLSSSTDTQYF. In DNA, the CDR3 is TGTGCCAGCTCATTATCTTCTAGCACAGATACGCAGTATTTT. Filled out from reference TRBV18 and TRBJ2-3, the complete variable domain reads NAGVMQNPRHLVRRRGQEARLRCSPMKGHSHVYWYRQLPEEGLKFMVYLQKENIIDESGMPKERFSAEFPKEGPSILRIQQVVRGDSAAYFCASSLSSSTDTQYFGPGTRLTVL.

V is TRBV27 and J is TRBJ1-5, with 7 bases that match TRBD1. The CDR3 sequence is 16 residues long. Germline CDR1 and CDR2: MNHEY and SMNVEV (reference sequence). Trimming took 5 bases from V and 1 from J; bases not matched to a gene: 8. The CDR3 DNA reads TGTGCCAGCAGTCCCTCAGGGGGTAGAAGCAATCAGCCCCAGCATTTT. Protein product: CASSPSGGRSNQPQHF.

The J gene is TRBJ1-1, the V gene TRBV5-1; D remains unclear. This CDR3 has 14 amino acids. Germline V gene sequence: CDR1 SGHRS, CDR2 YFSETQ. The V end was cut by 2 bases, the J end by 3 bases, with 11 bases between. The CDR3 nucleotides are TGCGCCAGCAGCTTTAGTAGCGGGTACACTGAAGCTTTCTTT. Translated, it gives CASSFSSGYTEAFF.

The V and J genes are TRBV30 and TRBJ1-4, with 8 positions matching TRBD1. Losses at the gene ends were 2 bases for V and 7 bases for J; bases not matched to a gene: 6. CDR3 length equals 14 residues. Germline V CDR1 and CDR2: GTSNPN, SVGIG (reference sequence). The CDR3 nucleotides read TGTGCCTGGAGTTGGTCAGGGGGCCGTGAAAAACTGTTTTTT. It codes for CAWSWSGGREKLFF.

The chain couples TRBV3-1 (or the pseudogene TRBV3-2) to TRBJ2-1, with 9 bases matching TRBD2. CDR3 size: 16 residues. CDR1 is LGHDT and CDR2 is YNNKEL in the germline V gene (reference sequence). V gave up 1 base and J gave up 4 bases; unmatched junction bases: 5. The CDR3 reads CASSQVREGGYNEQFF. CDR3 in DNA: TGTGCCAGCAGCCAAGTGCGGGAGGGTGGGTACAATGAGCAGTTCTTC.

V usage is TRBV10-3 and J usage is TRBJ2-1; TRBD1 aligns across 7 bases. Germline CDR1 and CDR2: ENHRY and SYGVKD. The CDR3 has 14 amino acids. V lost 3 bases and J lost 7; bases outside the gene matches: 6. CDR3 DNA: TGTGCCATCAGTGACTCCACCAGGGGGAATGAGCAGTTCTTC. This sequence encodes CAISDSTRGNEQFF.

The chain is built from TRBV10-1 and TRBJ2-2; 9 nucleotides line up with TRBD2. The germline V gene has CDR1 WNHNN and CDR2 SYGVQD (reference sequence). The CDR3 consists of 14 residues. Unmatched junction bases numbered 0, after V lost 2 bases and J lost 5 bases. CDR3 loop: CASSELAGTGELFF. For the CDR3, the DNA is TGCGCCAGCAGTGAGCTAGCGGGAACCGGGGAGCTGTTTTTT.

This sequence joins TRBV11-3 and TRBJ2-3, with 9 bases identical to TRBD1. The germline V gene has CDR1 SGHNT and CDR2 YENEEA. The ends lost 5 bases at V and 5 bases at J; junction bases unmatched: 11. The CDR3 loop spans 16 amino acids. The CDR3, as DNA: TGTGCCAGCAGCCCCGGGACAGGGAGCCCCAGAGATACGCAGTATTTT. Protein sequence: CASSPGTGSPRDTQYF.

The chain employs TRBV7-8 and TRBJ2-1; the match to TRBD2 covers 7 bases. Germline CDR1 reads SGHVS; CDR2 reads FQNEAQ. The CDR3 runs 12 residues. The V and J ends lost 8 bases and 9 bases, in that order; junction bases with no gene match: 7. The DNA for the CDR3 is TGTGCCAGCGGGAGGGCCACCGTTGAGCAGTTCTTC. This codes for CASGRATVEQFF.

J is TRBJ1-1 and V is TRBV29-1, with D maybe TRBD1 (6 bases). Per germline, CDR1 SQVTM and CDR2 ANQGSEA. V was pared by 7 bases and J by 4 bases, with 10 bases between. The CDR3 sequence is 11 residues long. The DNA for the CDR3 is TGCAGCGGTTCCAGGGGCACTGAAGCTTTCTTT. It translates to CSGSRGTEAFF.

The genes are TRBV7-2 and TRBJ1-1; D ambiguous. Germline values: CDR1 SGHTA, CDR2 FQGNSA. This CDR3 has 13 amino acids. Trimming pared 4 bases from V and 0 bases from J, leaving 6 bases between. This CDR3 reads CASSSQMNTEAFF. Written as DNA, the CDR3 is TGTGCCAGCAGCTCCCAGATGAACACTGAAGCTTTCTTT.

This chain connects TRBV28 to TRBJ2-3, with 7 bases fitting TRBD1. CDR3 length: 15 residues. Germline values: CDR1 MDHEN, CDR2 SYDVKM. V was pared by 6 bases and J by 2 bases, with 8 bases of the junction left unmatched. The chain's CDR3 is CASSPQGDPTDTQYF. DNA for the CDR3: TGTGCCAGCAGCCCCCAGGGGGACCCCACAGATACGCAGTATTTT. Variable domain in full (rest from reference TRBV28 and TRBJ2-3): DVKVTQSSRYLVKRTGEKVFLECVQDMDHENMFWYRQDPGLGLRLIYFSYDVKMKEKGDIPEGYSVSREKKERFSLILESASTNQTSMYLCASSPQGDPTDTQYFGPGTRLTVL.

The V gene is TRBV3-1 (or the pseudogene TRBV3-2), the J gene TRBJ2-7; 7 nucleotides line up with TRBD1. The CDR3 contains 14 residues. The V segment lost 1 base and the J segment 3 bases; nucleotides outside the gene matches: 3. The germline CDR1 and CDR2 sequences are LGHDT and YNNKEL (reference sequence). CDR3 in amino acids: CASSQGRQGYEQYF. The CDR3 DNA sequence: TGTGCCAGCAGCCAAGGTAGACAGGGCTACGAGCAGTACTTC.